This T cell receptor (beta chain) was found in a study of CD8 T cells in ankylosing spondylitis. TCRdb re-called the 5' RACE reads through MiXCR, storing one row per CDR3 protein. The sample has just under 350,000 distinct CDR3 sequences; roughly 14% are singletons. The J segment lost 2 bases and the V segment lost 1 base, leaving 6 bases of the junction unmatched. The germline CDR1 and CDR2 sequences are GTSNPN and SVGIG (reference sequence). The CDR3 consists of 15 residues. The material sequenced was blood, either unsorted or a sorted T cell fraction (not recorded which). V is TRBV30 and J is TRBJ1-2; 8 bases are shared with TRBD1. The clonotype was recovered from a male donor with ankylosing spondylitis or in good health (not recorded which). The CDR3 DNA is TGTGCCTGGAGTGGGGGACAGGTCTTCAACTATGGCTACACCTTC. This translates into CAWSGGQVFNYGYTF.